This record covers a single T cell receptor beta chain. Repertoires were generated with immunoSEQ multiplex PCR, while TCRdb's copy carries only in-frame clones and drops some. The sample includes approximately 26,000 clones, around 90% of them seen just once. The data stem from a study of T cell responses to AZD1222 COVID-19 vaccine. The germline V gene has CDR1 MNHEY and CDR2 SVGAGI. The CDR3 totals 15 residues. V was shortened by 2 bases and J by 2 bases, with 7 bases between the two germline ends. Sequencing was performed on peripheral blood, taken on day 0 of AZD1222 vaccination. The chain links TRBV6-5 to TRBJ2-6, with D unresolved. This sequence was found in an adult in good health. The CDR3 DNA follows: TGTGCCAGCAGTTACGACATTACTGGGGCCAACGTCCTGACTTTC. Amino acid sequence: CASSYDITGANVLTF.